Listed below are T cell receptor beta chains from one sample, sequenced in a study of metastatic and nonmetastatic thyroid tumors. TCRdb re-called the PCR reads with MiXCR. The data contain tens of thousands of clones, roughly 16% of them singletons. Specimen: blood. Receptors were obtained from a male donor with papillary thyroid cancer or a benign thyroid nodule (not recorded which). Some clones in this sample may be carry-over from other donors' samples. CDR3s leave out the opening cysteine and the closing phenylalanine or tryptophan. D genes are given only for firm matches. A row's size may be missing; if present it is once, few, many or a size class.

d_call clone_size j_call v_call cdr3_length cdr3_aa
NA many TRBJ1-1 TRBV4-1 15 ASSQVRGGGLGTEAF
NA many TRBJ2-1 TRBV7-3 12 ASSLSNDGNEQF
NA many TRBJ2-5 TRBV19 14 ASSGDLGRYQETQY
NA many TRBJ2-1 TRBV6-2/TRBV6-3 12 ASSLYSSYNEQF
NA few TRBJ1-1 TRBV6-1 10 ASSRTVTEAF
TRBD1 NA TRBJ2-7 TRBV28 12 ASNSGQGTYEQY
TRBD1 many TRBJ2-7 TRBV11-2 12 ASSLVTGGYEQY
NA many TRBJ1-4 TRBV7-9 11 ASSLAANEKLF
NA many TRBJ2-2 TRBV19 13 ASSILAGDSGELF
NA many TRBJ1-5 TRBV6-2/TRBV6-3 13 ASSYGVGDNQPQH
NA many TRBJ1-5 TRBV28 15 ASSYARLRGKGQPQH
NA few TRBJ2-1 TRBV14 14 ASSQDAPTVVNEQF
TRBD2 NA TRBJ2-1 TRBV11-2 16 ASSLVGRSGRAYNEQF
TRBD1 many TRBJ1-1 TRBV9 12 ASSATGVNTEAF
NA many TRBJ2-6 TRBV4-2 16 ASSQDPRESSGANVLT
NA many TRBJ2-2 TRBV7-3 14 ASSPARASQTGELF
NA many TRBJ1-1 TRBV28 13 ASSQPQGRNTEAF
NA many TRBJ1-4 TRBV5-1 14 ASSLAGESGDEKLF
TRBD1 many TRBJ1-2 TRBV18 13 ASSPGQGSNYGYT
TRBD2 few TRBJ2-3 TRBV20-1 19 SARAADEPGLAGPRADTQY
NA NA TRBJ1-2 TRBV6-2/TRBV6-3 12 ASIYGHPNYGYT
NA NA TRBJ1-1 TRBV27 11 AGTAGVRTEAF
NA NA TRBJ2-2 TRBV20-1 14 SARRKGSGPSGEVF
NA many TRBJ1-6 TRBV9 11 ASSGPGNSPLH
NA many TRBJ1-1 TRBV20-1 10 SARTGDTEAF